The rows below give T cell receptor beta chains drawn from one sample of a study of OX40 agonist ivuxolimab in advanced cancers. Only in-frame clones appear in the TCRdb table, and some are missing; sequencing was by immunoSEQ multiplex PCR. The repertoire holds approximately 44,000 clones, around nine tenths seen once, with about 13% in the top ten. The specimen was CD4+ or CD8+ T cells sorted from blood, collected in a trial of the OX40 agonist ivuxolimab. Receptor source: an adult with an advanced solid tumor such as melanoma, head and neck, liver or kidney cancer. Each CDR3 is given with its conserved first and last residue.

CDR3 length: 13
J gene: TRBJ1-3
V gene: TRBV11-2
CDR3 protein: CASSLTARYTIYF

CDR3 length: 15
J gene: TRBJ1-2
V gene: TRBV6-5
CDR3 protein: CASSFWGEGHYGYTF

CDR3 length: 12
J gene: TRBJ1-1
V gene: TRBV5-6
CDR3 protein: CASSFTNTEAFF

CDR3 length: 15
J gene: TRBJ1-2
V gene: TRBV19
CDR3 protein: CASSIPGVTLYGYTF

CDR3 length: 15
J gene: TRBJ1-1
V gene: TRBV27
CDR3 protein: CASREPGQGVTEAFF

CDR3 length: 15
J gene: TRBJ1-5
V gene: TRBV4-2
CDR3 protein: CASSDEPGLGQPQHF

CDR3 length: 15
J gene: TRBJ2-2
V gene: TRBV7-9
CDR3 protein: CASSGQTHPGGELFF

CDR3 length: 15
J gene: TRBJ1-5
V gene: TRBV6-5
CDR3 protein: CASSYLTSSNQPQHF

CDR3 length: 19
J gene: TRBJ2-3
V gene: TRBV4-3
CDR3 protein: CASSQDLWASRSQADTQYF

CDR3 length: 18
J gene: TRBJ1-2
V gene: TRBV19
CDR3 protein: CASTTPGGVYTPNYGYTF

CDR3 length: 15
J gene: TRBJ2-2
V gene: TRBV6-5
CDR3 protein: CASSYLPRTTGELFF

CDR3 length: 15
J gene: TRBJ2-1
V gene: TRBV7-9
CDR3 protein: CASSRTSGGADEQFF

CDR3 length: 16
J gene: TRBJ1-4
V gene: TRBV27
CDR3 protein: CASSPRTASTNEKLFF

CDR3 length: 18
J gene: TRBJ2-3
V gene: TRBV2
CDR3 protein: CASSPRTGTSGRRDTQYF

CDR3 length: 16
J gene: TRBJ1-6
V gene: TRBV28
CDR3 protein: CASSRGADGTNSPLHF

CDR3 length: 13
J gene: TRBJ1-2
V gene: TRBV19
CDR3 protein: CASSSSGDYGYTF

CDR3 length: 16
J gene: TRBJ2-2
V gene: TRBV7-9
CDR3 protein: CASSLLGGTNTGELFF

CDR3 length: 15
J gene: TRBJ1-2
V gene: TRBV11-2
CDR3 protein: CASSPRGTVNYGYTF

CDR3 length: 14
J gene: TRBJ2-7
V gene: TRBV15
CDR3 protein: CATSSPGGTYEQYF

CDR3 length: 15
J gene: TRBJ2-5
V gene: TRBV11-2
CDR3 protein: CASSFGGRYQETQYF

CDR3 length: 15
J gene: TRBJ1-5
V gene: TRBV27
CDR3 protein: CASSLGRTGEQPQHF

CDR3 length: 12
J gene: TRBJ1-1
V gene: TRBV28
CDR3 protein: CASSPRGSKAFF

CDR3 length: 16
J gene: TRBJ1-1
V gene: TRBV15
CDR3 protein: CATGPSLMLVSTEAFF

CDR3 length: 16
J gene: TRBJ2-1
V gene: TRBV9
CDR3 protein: CASTQEPGLAANEQFF

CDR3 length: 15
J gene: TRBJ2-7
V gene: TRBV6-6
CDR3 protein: CASSPPGQGIGEQYF

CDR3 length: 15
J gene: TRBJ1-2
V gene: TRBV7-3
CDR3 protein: CASSPGGDPNYGYTF

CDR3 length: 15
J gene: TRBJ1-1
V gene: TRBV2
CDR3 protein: CASSTDPTGNTEAFF

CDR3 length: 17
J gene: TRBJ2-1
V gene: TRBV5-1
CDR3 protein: CASSSKQGIFSYNEQFF

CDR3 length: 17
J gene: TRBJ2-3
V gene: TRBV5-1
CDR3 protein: CASSLLGLADLTDTQYF

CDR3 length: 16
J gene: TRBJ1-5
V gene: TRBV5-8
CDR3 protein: CASSLAAENSNQPQHF

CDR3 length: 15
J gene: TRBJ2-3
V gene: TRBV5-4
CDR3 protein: CASSLGRLSTDTQYF

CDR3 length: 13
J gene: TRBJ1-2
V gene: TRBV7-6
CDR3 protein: CASSLLQGYGYTF

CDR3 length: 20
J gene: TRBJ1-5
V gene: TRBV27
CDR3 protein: CASSELTGTGEVPPNQPQHF

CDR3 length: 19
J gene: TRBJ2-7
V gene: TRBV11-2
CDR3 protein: CASSLGVKGDLQGSYEQYF

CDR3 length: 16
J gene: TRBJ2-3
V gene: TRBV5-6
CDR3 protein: CASSFLSGGDTDTQYF

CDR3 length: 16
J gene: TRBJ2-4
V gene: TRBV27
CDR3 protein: CASSPLAGRAKNIQYF

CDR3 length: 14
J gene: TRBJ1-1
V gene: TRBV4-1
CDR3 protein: CASSHRTVNTEAFF

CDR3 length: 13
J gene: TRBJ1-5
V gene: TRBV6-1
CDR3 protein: CASSRDRFQPQHF

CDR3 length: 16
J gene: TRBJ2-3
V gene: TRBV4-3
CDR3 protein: CASSQVVVRSTDTQYF

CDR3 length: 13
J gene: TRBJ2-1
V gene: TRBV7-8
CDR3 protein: CASSLEGRSEQFF

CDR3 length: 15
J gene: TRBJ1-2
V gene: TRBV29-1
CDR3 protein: CSVEDPHEGNYGYTF